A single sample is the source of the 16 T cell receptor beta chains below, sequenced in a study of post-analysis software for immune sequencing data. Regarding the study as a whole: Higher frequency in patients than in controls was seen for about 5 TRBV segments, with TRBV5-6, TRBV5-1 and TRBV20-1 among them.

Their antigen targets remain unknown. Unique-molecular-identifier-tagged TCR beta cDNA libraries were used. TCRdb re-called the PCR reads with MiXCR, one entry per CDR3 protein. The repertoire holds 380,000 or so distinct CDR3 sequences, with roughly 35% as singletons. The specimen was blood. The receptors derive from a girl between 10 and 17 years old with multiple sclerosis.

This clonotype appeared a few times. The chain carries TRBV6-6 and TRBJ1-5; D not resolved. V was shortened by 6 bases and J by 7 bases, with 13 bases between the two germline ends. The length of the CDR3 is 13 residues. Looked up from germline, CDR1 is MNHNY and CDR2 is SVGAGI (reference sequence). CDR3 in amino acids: CASSPRGGQPQHF. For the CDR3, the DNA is TGTGCCAGCAGCCCGCGTGGAGGCCAGCCCCAGCATTTT.

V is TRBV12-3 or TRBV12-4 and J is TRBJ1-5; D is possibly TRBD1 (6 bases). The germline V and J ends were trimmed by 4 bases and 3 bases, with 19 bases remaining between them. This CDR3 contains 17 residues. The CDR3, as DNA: TGTGCCAGCAGTTCCCGAGCGGCGGGGGGCTACAATCAGCCCCAGCATTTT. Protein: CASSSRAAGGYNQPQHF.

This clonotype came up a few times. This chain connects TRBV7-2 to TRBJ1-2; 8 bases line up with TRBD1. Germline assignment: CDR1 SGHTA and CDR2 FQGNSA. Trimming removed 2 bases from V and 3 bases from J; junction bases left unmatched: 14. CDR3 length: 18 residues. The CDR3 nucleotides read TGTGCCAGCAGCTTAAAAGGGACAGGCTCCTTTCGGGACTATGGCTACACCTTC. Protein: CASSLKGTGSFRDYGYTF.

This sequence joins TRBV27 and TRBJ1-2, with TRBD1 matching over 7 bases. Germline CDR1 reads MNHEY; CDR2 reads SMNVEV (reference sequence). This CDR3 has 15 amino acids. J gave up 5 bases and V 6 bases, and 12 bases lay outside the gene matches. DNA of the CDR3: TGTGCCAGCAGCCCAGGGGGACCCCAGTGGTATGGCTACACCTTC. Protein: CASSPGGPQWYGYTF.

The CDR3 here is CASSEEGFGGRGGYTF. For the CDR3, the DNA is TGTGCCAGCAGTGAAGAGGGGTTTGGGGGAAGAGGAGGCTACACCTTC. This chain connects TRBV2 to TRBJ1-2; the D gene is possibly TRBD1 (5 bases). Germline loops: CDR1 SNHLY, CDR2 FYNNEI. This CDR3 has 16 amino acids. Trimming cost V 1 base and J 8 bases, with 20 bases left between them. Based on the CDR3 plus reference TRBV2 and TRBJ1-2, the full variable domain is EPEVTQTPSHQVTQMGQEVILRCVPISNHLYFYWYRQILGQKVEFLVSFYNNEISEKSEIFDDQFSVERPDGSNFTLKIRSTKLEDSAMYFCASSEEGFGGRGGYTFGSGTRLTVV.

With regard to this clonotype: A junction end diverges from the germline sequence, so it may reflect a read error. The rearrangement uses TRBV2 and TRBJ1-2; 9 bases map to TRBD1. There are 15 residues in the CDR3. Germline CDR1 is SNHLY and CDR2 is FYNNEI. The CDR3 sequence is CASSGGTGIYYDYTF. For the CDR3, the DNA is TGTGCCAGCAGTGGAGGGACAGGGATTTACTATGACTACACCTTC.

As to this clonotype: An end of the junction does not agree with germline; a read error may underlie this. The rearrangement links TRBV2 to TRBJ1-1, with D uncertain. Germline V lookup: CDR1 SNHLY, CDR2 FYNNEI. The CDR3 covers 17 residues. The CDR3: CASGEFFLKSANTEAFF. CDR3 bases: TGTGCCAGCGGTGAGTTTTTCCTCAAGAGTGCGAACACTGAAGCTTTCTTT.

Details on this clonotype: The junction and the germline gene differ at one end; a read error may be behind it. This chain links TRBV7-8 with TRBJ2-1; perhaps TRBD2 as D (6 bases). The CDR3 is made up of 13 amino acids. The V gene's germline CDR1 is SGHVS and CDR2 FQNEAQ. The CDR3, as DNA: TGTGCCGGCAGCTCGGGAGAAAACAATGAGCAGTTCTTC. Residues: CAGSSGENNEQFF.

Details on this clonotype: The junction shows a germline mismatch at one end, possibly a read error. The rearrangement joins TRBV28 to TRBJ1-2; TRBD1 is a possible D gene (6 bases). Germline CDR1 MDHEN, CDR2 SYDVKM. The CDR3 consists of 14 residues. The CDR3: CASSARLGVQGYIF. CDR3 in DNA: TGTGCCAGCAGTGCCCGGTTAGGGGTACAGGGCTACATCTTC.

The CDR3, as DNA: TGTGCCAGCAGCTCCGCCTCGGACACCGGGGAGCTGTTTTTT. This gives the protein CASSSASDTGELFF. The genes are TRBV6-1 and TRBJ2-2; D gene unclear. The CDR3 totals 14 residues. Trimming removed 6 bases at V and 3 bases at J, with 11 bases between. Germline CDR1 and CDR2: MNHNS and SASEGT.

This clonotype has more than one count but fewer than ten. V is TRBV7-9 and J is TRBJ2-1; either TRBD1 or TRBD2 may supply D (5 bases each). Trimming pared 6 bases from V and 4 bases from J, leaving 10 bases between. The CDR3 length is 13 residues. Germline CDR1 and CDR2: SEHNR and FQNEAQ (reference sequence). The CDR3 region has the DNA TGTGCCAGCAGAACAGGACTTTACAATGAGCAGTTCTTC. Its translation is CASRTGLYNEQFF. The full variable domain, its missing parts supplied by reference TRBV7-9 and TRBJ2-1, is DTGVSQNPRHKITKRGQNVTFRCDPISEHNRLYWYRQTLGQGPEFLTYFQNEAQLEKSRLLSDRFSAERPKGSFSTLEIQRTEQGDSAMYLCASRTGLYNEQFFGPGTRLTVL.

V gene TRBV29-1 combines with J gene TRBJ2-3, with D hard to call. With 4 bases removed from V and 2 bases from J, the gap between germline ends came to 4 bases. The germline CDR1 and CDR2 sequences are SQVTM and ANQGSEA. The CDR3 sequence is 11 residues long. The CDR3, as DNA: TGCAGCGTTGGGGACACAGATACGCAGTATTTT. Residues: CSVGDTDTQYF.

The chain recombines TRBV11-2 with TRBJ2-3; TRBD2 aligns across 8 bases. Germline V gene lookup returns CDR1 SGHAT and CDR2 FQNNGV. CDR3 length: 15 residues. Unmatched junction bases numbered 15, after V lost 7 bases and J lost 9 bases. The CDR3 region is CASMTYRLAGPTQYF. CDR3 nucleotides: TGTGCCAGCATGACGTATAGGCTAGCGGGCCCAACGCAGTATTTT.

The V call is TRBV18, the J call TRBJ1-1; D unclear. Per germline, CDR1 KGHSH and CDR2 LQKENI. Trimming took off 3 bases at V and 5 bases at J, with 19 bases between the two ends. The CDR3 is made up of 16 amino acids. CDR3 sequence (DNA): TGTGCCAGCTCACCGGCCAACCCGGGCCTCCGGACTGAAGCTTTCTTT. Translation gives CASSPANPGLRTEAFF.

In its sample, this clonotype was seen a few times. For the CDR3, the DNA is TGTGCCAGCAGCCCGACTAGTTCCCTAAGCTCCTACAATGAGCAGTTCTTC. It translates to CASSPTSSLSSYNEQFF. The chain links TRBV5-4 to TRBJ2-1, with D possibly TRBD2 on 6 matching bases. The germline gives CDR1 SGHNT, CDR2 YYREEE (reference sequence). The germline V and J ends were trimmed by 4 bases and 0 bases, with 17 bases remaining between them. This CDR3 has 17 amino acids.

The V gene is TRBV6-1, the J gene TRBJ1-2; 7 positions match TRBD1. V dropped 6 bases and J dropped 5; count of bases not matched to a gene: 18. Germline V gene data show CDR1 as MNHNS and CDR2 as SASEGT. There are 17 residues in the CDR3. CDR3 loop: CASSDPVTGEGEYGYTF. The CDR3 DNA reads TGTGCCAGCAGCGACCCCGTTACAGGGGAAGGGGAATATGGCTACACCTTC.